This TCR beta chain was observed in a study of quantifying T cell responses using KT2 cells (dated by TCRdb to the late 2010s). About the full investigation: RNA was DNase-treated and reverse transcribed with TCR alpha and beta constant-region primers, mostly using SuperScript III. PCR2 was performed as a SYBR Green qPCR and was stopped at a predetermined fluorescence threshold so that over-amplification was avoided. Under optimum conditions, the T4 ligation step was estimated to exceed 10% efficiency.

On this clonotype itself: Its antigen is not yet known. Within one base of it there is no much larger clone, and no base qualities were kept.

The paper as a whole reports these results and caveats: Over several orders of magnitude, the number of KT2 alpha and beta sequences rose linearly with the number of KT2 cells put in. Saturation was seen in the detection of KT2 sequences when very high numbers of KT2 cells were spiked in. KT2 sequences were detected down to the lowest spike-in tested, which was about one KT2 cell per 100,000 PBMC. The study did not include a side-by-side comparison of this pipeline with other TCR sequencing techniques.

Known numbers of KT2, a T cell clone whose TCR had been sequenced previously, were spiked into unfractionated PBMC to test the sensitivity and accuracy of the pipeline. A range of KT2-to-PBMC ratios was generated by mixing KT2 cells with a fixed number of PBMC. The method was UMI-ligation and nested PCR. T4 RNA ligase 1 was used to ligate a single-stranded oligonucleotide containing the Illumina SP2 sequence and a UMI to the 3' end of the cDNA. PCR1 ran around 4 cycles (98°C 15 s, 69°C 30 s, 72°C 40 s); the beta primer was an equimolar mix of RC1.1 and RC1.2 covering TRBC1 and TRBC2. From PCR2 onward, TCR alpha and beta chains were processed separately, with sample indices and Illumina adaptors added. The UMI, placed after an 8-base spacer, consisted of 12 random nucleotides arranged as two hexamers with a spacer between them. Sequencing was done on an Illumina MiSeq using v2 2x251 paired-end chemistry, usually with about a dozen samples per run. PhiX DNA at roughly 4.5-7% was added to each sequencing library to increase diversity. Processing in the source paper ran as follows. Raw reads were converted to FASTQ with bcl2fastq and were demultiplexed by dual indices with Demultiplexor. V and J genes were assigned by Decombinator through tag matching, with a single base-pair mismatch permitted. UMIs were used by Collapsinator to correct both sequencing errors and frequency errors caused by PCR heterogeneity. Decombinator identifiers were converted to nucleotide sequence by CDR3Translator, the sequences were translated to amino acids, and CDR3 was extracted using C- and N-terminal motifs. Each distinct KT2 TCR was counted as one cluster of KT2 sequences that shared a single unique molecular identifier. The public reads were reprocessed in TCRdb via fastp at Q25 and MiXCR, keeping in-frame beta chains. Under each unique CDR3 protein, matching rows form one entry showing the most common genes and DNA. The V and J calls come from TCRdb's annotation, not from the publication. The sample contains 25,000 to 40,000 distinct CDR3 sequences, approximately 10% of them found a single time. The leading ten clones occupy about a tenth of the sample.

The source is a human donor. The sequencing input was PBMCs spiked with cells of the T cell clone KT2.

The CDR3 amino acid sequence is: CASSYGSSGRVSSYNEQFF. The nucleotides are TGTGCCAGCAGTTACGGGTCTAGCGGGAGGGTTAGCTCCTACAATGAGCAGTTCTTC. The chain links TRBV6-2 or TRBV6-3 with TRBJ2-1, and TRBD2 matches 12 of the central bases. The CDR3 holds 19 amino acids from the cysteine to the phenylalanine. The read is trimmed to its CDR3 DNA, 57 bases read in frame from base 1. From a lookup of the germline V gene, CDR1 and CDR2 are MNHEY and SVGEGT. Trimming leaves V shorter by 2 bases and J shorter by 0 bases, with the junction holding 8 bases beyond the gene matches.